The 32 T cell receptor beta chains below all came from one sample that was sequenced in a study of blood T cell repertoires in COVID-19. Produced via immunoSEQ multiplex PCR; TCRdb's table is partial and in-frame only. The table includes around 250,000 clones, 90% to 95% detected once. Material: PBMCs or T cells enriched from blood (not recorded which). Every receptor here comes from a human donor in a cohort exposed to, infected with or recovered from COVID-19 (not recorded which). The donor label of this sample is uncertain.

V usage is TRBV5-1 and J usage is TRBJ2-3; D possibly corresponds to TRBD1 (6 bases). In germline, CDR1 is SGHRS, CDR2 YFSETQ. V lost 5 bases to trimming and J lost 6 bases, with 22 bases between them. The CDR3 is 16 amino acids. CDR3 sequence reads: CASRNPGQRAEDTQYF. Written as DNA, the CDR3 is TGCGCCAGCAGGAACCCGGGACAACGGGCTGAGGATACGCAGTATTTT.

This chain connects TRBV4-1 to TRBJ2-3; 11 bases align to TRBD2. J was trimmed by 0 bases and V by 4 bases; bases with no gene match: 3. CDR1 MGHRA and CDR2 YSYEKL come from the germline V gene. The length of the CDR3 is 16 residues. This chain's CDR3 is CASSPLAGGSTDTQYF. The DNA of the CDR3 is TGCGCCAGCAGCCCCTTAGCGGGGGGGAGCACAGATACGCAGTATTTT.

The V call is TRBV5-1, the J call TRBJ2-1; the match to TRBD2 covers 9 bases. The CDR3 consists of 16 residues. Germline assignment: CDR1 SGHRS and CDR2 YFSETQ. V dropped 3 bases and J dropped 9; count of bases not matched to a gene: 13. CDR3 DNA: TGCGCCAGCAGCTCCCAGCCCGGCGGGGGGGCCTTTGAGCAGTTCTTC. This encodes CASSSQPGGGAFEQFF.

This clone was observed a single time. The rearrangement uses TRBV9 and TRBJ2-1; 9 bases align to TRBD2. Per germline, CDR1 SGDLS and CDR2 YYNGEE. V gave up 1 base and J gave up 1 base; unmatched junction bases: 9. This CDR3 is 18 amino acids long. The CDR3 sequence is CASSVPNAGGVSYNEQFF. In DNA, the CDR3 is TGTGCCAGCAGCGTACCGAACGCGGGGGGGGTATCCTACAATGAGCAGTTCTTC.

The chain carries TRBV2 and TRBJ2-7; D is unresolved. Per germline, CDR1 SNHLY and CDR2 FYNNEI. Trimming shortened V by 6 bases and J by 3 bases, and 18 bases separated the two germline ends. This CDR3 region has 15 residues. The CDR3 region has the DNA TGTGCCAGCAGAGAGTATGGCCAGGCGATCTACGAGCAGTACTTC. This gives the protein CASREYGQAIYEQYF. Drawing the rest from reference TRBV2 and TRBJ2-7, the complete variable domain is EPEVTQTPSHQVTQMGQEVILRCVPISNHLYFYWYRQILGQKVEFLVSFYNNEISEKSEIFDDQFSVERPDGSNFTLKIRSTKLEDSAMYFCASREYGQAIYEQYFGPGTRLTVT.

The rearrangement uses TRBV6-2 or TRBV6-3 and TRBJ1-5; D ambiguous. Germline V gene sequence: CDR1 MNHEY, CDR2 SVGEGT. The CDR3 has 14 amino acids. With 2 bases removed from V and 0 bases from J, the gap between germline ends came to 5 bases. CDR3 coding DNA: TGTGCCAGCAGTTACGACATTAGCAATCAGCCCCAGCATTTT. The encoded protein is CASSYDISNQPQHF.

The CDR3 DNA follows: TGTGCCTCCGGTGGGGGGGAAGAGACCCAGTACTTC. This translates into CASGGGEETQYF. This rearrangement joins TRBV19 to TRBJ2-5, with TRBD2 matching over 7 bases. Germline CDR1 LNHDA, CDR2 SQIVND (reference sequence). V was pared by 11 bases and J by 3 bases, with 6 bases of the junction left unmatched. The CDR3 sequence is 12 residues long.

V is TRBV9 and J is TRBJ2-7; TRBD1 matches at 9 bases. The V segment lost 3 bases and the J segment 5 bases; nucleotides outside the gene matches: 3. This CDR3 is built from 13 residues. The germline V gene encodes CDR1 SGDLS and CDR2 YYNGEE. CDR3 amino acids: CASSGGTGNEQYF. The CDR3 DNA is TGTGCCAGCAGCGGAGGGACAGGGAACGAGCAGTACTTC.

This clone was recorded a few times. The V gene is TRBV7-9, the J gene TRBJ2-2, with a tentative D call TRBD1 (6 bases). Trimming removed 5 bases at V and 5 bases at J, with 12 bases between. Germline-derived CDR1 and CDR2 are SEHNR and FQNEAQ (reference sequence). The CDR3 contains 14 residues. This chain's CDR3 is CASSPQGLTGELFF. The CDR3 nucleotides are TGTGCCAGCAGCCCTCAGGGGTTGACCGGGGAGCTGTTTTTT.

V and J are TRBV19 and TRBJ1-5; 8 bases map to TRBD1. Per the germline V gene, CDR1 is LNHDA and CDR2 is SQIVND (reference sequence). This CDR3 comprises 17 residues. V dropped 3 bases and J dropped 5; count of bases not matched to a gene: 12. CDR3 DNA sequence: TGTGCCAGTAGTATGGTTGCTGACAGGGGCAGATATCAGCCCCAGCATTTT. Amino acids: CASSMVADRGRYQPQHF.

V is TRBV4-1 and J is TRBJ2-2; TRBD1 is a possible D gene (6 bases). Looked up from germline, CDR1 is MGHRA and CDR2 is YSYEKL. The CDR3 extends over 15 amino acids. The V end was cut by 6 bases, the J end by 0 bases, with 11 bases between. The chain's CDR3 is CASRVQGPNTGELFF. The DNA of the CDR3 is TGCGCCAGCAGAGTACAGGGTCCGAACACCGGGGAGCTGTTTTTT.

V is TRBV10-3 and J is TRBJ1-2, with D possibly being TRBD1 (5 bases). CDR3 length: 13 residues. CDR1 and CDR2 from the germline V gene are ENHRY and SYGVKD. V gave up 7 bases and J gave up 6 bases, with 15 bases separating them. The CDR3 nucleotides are TGTGCCATCAAGCCACGACGGACAAATGGCTACACCTTC. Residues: CAIKPRRTNGYTF.

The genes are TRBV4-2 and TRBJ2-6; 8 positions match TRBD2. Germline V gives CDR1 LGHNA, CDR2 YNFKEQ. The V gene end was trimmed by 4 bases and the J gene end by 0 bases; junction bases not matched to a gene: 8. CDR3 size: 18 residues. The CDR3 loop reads CASSRGVAGSSGANVLTF. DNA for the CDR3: TGTGCCAGCAGCCGTGGAGTAGCGGGGTCCTCTGGGGCCAACGTCCTGACTTTC.

This chain's CDR3 is CASSARSGGSNTDTQYF. The CDR3 nucleotides read TGTGCCAGCAGTGCCCGTAGCGGGGGGTCTAACACAGATACGCAGTATTTT. The chain employs TRBV6-4 and TRBJ2-3, with 10 bases identical to TRBD2. V shed 4 bases, J shed 2 bases, and the junction held 9 bases outside the gene matches. This CDR3 is built from 17 residues. Germline assignment: CDR1 MRHNA and CDR2 SNTAGT.

The CDR3 is CASSRGQTLNTEAFF. For the CDR3, the DNA is TGTGCCAGCAGCCGCGGACAGACTCTGAACACTGAAGCTTTCTTT. This rearrangement joins TRBV4-2 to TRBJ1-1, with D perhaps TRBD1 (6 bases). V was clipped by 4 bases and J by 0 bases, with 12 bases between them. The CDR3 contains 15 residues. From germline, CDR1 is LGHNA and CDR2 YNFKEQ.

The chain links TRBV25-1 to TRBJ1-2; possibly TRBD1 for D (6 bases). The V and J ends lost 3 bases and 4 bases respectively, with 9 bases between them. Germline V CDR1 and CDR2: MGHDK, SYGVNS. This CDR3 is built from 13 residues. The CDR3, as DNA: TGTGCCAGCAGTGAGAGACAGGCCTATGGCTACACCTTC. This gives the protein CASSERQAYGYTF.

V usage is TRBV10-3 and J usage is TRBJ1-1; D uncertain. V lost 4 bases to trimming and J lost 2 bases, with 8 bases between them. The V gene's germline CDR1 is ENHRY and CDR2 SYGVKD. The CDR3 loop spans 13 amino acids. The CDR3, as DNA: TGTGCCATCAGTGGAGGCCCAAACACTGAAGCTTTCTTT. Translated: CAISGGPNTEAFF.

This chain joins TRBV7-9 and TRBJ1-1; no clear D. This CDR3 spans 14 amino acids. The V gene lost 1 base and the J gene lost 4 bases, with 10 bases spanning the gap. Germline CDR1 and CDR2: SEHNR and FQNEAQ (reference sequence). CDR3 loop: CASSLGPRGTEAFF. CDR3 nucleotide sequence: TGTGCCAGCAGCTTAGGGCCCCGTGGCACTGAAGCTTTCTTT.

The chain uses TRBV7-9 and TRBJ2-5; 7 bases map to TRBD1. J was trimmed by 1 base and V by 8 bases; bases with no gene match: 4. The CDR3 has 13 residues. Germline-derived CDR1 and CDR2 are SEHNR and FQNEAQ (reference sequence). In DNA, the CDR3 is TGTGCCAGCGAGAACAGGGGCCAAGAGACCCAGTACTTC. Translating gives CASENRGQETQYF. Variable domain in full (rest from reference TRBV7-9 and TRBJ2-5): DTGVSQNPRHKITKRGQNVTFRCDPISEHNRLYWYRQTLGQGPEFLTYFQNEAQLEKSRLLSDRFSAERPKGSFSTLEIQRTEQGDSAMYLCASENRGQETQYFGPGTRLLVL.

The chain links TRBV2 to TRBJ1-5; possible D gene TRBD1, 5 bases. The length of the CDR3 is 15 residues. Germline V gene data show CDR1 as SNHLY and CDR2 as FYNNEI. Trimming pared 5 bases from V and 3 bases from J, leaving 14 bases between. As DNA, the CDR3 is TGTGCCAGCAGTTATCAGACAGTGAACAATCAGCCCCAGCATTTT. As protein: CASSYQTVNNQPQHF.

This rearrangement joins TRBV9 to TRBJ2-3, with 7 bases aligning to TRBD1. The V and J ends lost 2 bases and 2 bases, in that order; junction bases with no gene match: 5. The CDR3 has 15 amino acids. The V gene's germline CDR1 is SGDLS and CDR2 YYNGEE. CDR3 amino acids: CASSVGTDVTDTQYF. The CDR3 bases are TGTGCCAGCAGCGTTGGGACAGACGTCACAGATACGCAGTATTTT.

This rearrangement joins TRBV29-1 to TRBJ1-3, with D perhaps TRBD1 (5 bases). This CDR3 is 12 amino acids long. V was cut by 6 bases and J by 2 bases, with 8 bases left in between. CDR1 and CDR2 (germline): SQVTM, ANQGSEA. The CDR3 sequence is CSVQTAGNTIYF. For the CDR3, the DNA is TGCAGCGTCCAGACAGCTGGAAACACCATATATTTT.

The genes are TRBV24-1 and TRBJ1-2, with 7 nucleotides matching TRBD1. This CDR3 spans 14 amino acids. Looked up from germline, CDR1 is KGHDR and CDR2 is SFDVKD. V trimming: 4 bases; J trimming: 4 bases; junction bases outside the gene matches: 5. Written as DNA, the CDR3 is TGTGCCACCAGTGACTGGGACAGCTTCTATGGCTACACCTTC. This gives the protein CATSDWDSFYGYTF.

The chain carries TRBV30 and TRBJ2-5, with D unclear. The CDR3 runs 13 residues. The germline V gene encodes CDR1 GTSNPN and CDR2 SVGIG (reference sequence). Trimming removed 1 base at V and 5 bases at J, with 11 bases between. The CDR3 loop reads CAWSDPVVETQYF. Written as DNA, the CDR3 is TGTGCCTGGAGTGACCCGGTGGTGGAGACCCAGTACTTC.

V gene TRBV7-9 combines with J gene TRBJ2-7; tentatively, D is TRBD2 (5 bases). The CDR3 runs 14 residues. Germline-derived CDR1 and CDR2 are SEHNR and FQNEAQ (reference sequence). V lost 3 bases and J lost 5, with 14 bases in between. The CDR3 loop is CASSLIGIGHEQYF. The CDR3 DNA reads TGTGCCAGCAGCTTGATCGGGATTGGCCACGAGCAGTACTTC.

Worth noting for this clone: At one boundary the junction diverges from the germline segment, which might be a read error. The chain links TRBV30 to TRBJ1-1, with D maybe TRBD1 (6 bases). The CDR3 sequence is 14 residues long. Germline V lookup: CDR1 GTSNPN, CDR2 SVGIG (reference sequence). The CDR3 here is CAGRNRVVYTEAFF. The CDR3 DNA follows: TGTGCCGGGAGGAACAGGGTCGTGTACACTGAAGCTTTCTTT.

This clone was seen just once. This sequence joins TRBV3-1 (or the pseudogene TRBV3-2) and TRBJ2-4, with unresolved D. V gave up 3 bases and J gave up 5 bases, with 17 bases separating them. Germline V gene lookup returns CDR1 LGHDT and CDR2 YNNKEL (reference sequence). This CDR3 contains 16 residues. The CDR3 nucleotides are TGTGCCAGCAGCCAGGTGCACCGGAACAGACAAAACATTCAGTACTTC. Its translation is CASSQVHRNRQNIQYF.

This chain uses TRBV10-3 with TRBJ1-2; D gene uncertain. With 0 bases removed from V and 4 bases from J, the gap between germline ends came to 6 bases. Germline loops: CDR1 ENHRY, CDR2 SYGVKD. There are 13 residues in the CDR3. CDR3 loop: CAISESGFYGYTF. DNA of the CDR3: TGTGCCATCAGTGAGTCGGGCTTCTATGGCTACACCTTC.

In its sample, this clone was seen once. The CDR3 region has the DNA TGCAGCGCCACCGGGACAGGGGGCAACGAGCAGTACTTC. Protein product: CSATGTGGNEQYF. V usage is TRBV29-1 and J usage is TRBJ2-7; 12 bases match TRBD1. Germline V gene lookup returns CDR1 SQVTM and CDR2 ANQGSEA. The CDR3 consists of 13 residues. After removal of 7 bases from V and 5 bases from J, the junction contained 6 bases not matched to a gene.

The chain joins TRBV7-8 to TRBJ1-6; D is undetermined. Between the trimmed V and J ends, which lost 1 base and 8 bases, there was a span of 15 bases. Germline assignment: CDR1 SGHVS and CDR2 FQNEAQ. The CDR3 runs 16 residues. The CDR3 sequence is CASSLGGSRNDSPLHF. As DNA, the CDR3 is TGTGCCAGCAGCTTAGGAGGGAGCAGGAACGATTCACCCCTCCACTTT.

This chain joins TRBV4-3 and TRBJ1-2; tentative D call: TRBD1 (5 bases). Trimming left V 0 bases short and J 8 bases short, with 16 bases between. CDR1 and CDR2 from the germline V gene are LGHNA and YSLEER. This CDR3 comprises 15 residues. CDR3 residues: CASSQDPGQQRGYTF. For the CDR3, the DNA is TGCGCCAGCAGCCAAGACCCAGGGCAGCAAAGAGGCTACACCTTC.

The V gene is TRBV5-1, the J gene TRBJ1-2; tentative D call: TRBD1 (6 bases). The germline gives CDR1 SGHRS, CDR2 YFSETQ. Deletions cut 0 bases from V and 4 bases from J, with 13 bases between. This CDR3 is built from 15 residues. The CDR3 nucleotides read TGCGCCAGCAGCTTGGTCCAGGGGCAGGGCTATGGCTACACCTTC. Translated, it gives CASSLVQGQGYGYTF.